This T cell receptor beta chain appears in the sequencing data of a study of cytomegalovirus exposure and HLA in healthy donors. The PCR used 60 Vbeta and 13 Jbeta primers. In the source study's methods: The authors later counted 65 million to 90 million unique TCR beta chains, 8.5 million to 13 million of them shared. Sequenced by immunoSEQ multiplex PCR; TCRdb stores in-frame clones only, minus some. Clone size and V and J calls were adopted from that table, with D and trimming inferred from the DNA. The sample includes about 180,000 clones, 77% seen only once; the top ten take about 4%. Findings and caveats of the study: The study labeled 150 to 200 TCR beta chains cytomegalovirus-associated.

This clone was counted a few times. Its antigen is still unknown. This TCR was sampled from a woman in her sixties in good health and CMV-seropositive. Sequenced input: PBMCs.

CDR3: CASSLSWGGGNTEAFF. CDR3 nucleotide sequence: TGTGCCAGCAGCTTAAGTTGGGGAGGGGGTAACACTGAAGCTTTCTTT. The V call is TRBV5-8, the J call TRBJ1-1, with D maybe TRBD1 (6 bases). Germline V lookup: CDR1 SGHTS, CDR2 YDEGEE. This CDR3 has 16 residues. V lost 2 bases, J lost 2 bases, and 16 bases lay in between. Full variable domain (rest looked up from reference TRBV5-8 and TRBJ1-1): EAGVTQSPTHLIKTRGQQATLRCSPISGHTSVYWYQQALGLGLQFLLWYDEGEERNRGNFPPRFSGRQFPNYSSELNVNALELEDSALYLCASSLSWGGGNTEAFFGQGTRLTVV.